These 2 T cell receptor beta chains were all obtained from the same sample, sequenced in a study of cytomegalovirus exposure and HLA in healthy donors. A multiplex PCR was run with 60 Vbeta primers and 13 Jbeta primers. This table comes from immunoSEQ multiplex PCR, and its TCRdb copy is limited to in-frame clones, with some not included. The repertoire holds approximately 200,000 clones, with about four fifths as singletons. What was sequenced was PBMCs. Every receptor here comes from a girl aged 5 to 17 in good health and CMV-seropositive.

A single count supports this clone. V usage is TRBV4-2 and J usage is TRBJ2-2; perhaps TRBD1 as D (6 bases). The CDR3 is 15 residues long. Germline V gives CDR1 LGHNA, CDR2 YNFKEQ. V was clipped by 0 bases and J by 1 base, with 6 bases between them. The CDR3 DNA reads TGTGCCAGCAGCCAAGAGGGACAGAACACCGGGGAGCTGTTTTTT. Translated: CASSQEGQNTGELFF.

CDR3 sequence (DNA): TGTGCCAGCAGCTTAGGTGTGGGCCCCTACAATGAGCAGTTCTTC. It yields the protein CASSLGVGPYNEQFF. The V and J genes are TRBV7-2 and TRBJ2-1; D unresolved. Germline lookup yields CDR1 SGHTA and CDR2 FQGNSA. V lost 1 base and J 2 bases, leaving 9 bases between the germline ends. CDR3 length: 15 amino acids.